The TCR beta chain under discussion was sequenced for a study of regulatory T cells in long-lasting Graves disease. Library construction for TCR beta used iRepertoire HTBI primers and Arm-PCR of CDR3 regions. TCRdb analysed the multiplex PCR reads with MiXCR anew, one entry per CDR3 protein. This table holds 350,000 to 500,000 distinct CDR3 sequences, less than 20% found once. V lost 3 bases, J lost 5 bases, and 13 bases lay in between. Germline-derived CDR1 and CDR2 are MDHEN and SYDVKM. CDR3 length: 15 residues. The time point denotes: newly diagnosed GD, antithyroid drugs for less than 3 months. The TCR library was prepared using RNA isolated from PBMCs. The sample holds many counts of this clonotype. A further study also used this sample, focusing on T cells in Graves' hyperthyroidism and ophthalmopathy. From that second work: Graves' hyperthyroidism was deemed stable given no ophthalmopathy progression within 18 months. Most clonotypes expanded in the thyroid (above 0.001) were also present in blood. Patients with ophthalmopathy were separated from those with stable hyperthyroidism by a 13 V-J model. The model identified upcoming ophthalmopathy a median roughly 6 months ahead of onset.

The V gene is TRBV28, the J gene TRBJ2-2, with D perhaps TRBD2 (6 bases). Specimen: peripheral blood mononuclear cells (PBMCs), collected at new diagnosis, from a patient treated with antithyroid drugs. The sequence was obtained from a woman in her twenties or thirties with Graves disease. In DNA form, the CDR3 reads TGTGCCAGCAGTTTGCCGGGACTGGGAACCGGGGAGCTGTTTTTT. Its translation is CASSLPGLGTGELFF.